Detailed here is one T cell receptor (beta chain). Membership in each cohort depended on participant-reported clinical history. The data are from a study of blood T cell repertoires in COVID-19. Study information: Donors in the United States, Italy and Spain gave samples during acute or convalescent COVID-19. T cells, B-cell-depleted T cells, or PBMCs provided the cDNA or gDNA that served as material.

The authors' processing: By means of reference gene primer amplification, nucleated cell counts were estimated. Libraries were prepared by immunoSEQ multiplex PCR; TCRdb keeps only in-frame clonotypes and omits some of them. V and J calls and clone size come straight from that table; D and trimming were deduced from the DNA. The sample lists some 190,000 clones, roughly 77% occurring once. This CDR3 is built from 14 residues. The germline V gene has CDR1 SQVTM and CDR2 ANQGSEA. After removal of 7 bases from V and 3 bases from J, the junction contained 10 bases not matched to a gene. The chain combines TRBV29-1 with TRBJ1-1, with TRBD1 matching over 8 bases. The source material was PBMCs or T cells enriched from blood (not recorded which). This receptor was obtained from a woman between 50 and 59 years old with acute COVID-19. The CDR3 spells CSAKLGTGYTEAFF. CDR3 coding DNA: TGCAGCGCCAAACTCGGGACAGGCTACACTGAAGCTTTCTTT.